This is a list of T cell receptor beta chains from one sample in a study of control samples from healthy donors and cancer patients. Sequenced by immunoSEQ multiplex PCR; TCRdb stores in-frame clones only, minus some. The sample contains 120,000 or so clones, about 89% of which appear only once. The sample comprised blood. These receptors originate from a man in his sixties in good health. Each CDR3 is given with its conserved first and last residue. A D gene is named only where the DNA matches it firmly. Size is stated for part of the rows, as once, few or many counts, or as a class when the clone is expanded.

DNA,CDR3,length,D,V,size,J
TGTGCCAGCAGCTTACGAGGGACAGGGGGTCTCGAGCAGTACTTC,CASSLRGTGGLEQYF,15,TRBD1,TRBV11-2,.,TRBJ2-7
TGTGCCAGCAAGTTTAGGCTCGACAGCTACAATGAGCAGTTCTTC,CASKFRLDSYNEQFF,15,.,TRBV2,.,TRBJ2-1
TGTGCCAGCAGTACGACAGGGGCCCAGAACACTGAAGCTTTCTTT,CASSTTGAQNTEAFF,15,TRBD1,TRBV27,.,TRBJ1-1
TGTGCCAGCAGCCCCCAGGGGGTTCAAAATTCACCCCTCCACTTT,CASSPQGVQNSPLHF,15,TRBD1,TRBV7-8,.,TRBJ1-6
TGTGCCAGCAGTTTCGCAACTAATGAAAAACTGTTTTTT,CASSFATNEKLFF,13,.,TRBV27,.,TRBJ1-4
TGTGCCAGTAGTATAGGGCCCACAGGGCCCTATAATTCACCCCTCCACTTT,CASSIGPTGPYNSPLHF,17,.,TRBV19,.,TRBJ1-6
TGTGCCAGCTCACCAGGACAGGACTATGGCTACACCTTC,CASSPGQDYGYTF,13,TRBD1,TRBV18,.,TRBJ1-2
TGTGCCAGAGTCGGACAGGTCTCCTTCCTCTATAATTCACCCCTCCACTTT,CARVGQVSFLYNSPLHF,17,TRBD1,TRBV5-3,.,TRBJ1-6
TGTGCCAGTAGTATCGGGTTACCTGACAATCAGCCCCAGCATTTT,CASSIGLPDNQPQHF,15,.,TRBV19,.,TRBJ1-5
TGTGCCAGCAGCTTGTTAGTCTATAATTCACCCCTCCACTTT,CASSLLVYNSPLHF,14,.,TRBV5-5,few,TRBJ1-6
TGTGCCAGCAGCTTAAATTCAGGGGGCGCGAGCTATGGCTACACCTTC,CASSLNSGGASYGYTF,16,TRBD1,TRBV7-2,.,TRBJ1-2
TGTGCCAGCAGCTGGCAGGGGCGGGCTAATGAAAAACTGTTTTTT,CASSWQGRANEKLFF,15,.,TRBV5-6,few,TRBJ1-4
TGCGCCAGCAGCCAAGGACAGGGAGGATTTCAAGAGACCCAGTACTTC,CASSQGQGGFQETQYF,16,.,TRBV4-1,.,TRBJ2-5
TGTGCCAGCAGTTCGAGGGGGACTAGCGGGGGACCCGGGGAGCTGTTTTTT,CASSSRGTSGGPGELFF,17,TRBD2,TRBV6-2/TRBV6-3,.,TRBJ2-2
TGTGCCAGCAGCTTATCTTCGCACCTCAGCACAGATACGCAGTATTTT,CASSLSSHLSTDTQYF,16,.,TRBV7-6,.,TRBJ2-3
TGTGCCAGCAGCCAAGGTGACTACGTTGGAGCGAGCTACGAGCAGTACTTC,CASSQGDYVGASYEQYF,17,.,TRBV3-1/TRBV3-2,.,TRBJ2-7
TGTGCCATCAGTGATGTACTGACAGGGTTGAAAAACTATGGCTACACCTTC,CAISDVLTGLKNYGYTF,17,TRBD1,TRBV10-3,.,TRBJ1-2
TGTGCCAGCAGTGAAATGTGGGGGTCGACTTACTATGGCTACACCTTC,CASSEMWGSTYYGYTF,16,.,TRBV6-1,.,TRBJ1-2
TGTGCCAGCTCACCACCCGCGGGGGGGCCCTACAATGAGCAGTTCTTC,CASSPPAGGPYNEQFF,16,TRBD2,TRBV18,.,TRBJ2-1
TGTGCCTACGGAGGGGGCGTGCAGTACTTC,CAYGGGVQYF,10,.,TRBV30,.,TRBJ2-7
TGTGCCAGCAGCGCACAGGGTACCATCTATGGCTACACCTTC,CASSAQGTIYGYTF,14,.,TRBV7-2,.,TRBJ1-2
TGTGCCAGCAGGGGCCATAGCAATCAGCCCCAGCATTTT,CASRGHSNQPQHF,13,.,TRBV28,.,TRBJ1-5
TGTGCCAGCAGTGAACTCCTCGGGGGGGTTGGTCTCAACACCATATATTTT,CASSELLGGVGLNTIYF,17,.,TRBV6-1,.,TRBJ1-3
TGTGCCAGTGCTAGGACAGGCCGCTACAATGAGCAGTTCTTC,CASARTGRYNEQFF,14,TRBD1,TRBV19,.,TRBJ2-1
TGCGCCAGCAGCAGTGGGACAGGGGGTAGCACCGGGGAGCTGTTTTTT,CASSSGTGGSTGELFF,16,TRBD1,TRBV5-1,.,TRBJ2-2
TGTGCCAGCAGTTTTTCCCCCACCATATATTTT,CASSFSPTIYF,11,.,TRBV12-3/TRBV12-4,.,TRBJ1-3
TGTGCCAGCAGCCAAGATAGACAGCGGGGAATTACCGGGGAGCTGTTTTTT,CASSQDRQRGITGELFF,17,TRBD2,TRBV4-2,.,TRBJ2-2
TGTGCCAGCAACTCGAGGACAGGAAGAAGCTCCTACAATGAGCAGTTCTTC,CASNSRTGRSSYNEQFF,17,TRBD1,TRBV28,.,TRBJ2-1
TGTGCTAGTGGGGCCGGGACATTGAACACTGAAGCTTTCTTT,CASGAGTLNTEAFF,14,.,TRBV12-5,once,TRBJ1-1
TGTGCCAGCACCAAAAACTTGAACACTGAAGCTTTCTTT,CASTKNLNTEAFF,13,.,TRBV6-5,.,TRBJ1-1
TGTGCCAGTAGCCCCGGACAGGGCTCGTATGGCTACACCTTC,CASSPGQGSYGYTF,14,TRBD1,TRBV19,.,TRBJ1-2
TGTGCCAGCAGCGTAGTGGGCGGGGCCTCCCCCGGGGAGCTGTTTTTT,CASSVVGGASPGELFF,16,.,TRBV9,.,TRBJ2-2
TGTGCCAGCAGCGTGTCCCTGAGTTTCCGGGACGTCTATGAAAAACTGTTTTTT,CASSVSLSFRDVYEKLFF,18,.,TRBV9,.,TRBJ1-4
TGTGCCAGCAGTTACCTAGGTTCGGCAGGGTCTTTCGGGGAGCTGTTTTTT,CASSYLGSAGSFGELFF,17,.,TRBV6-2/TRBV6-3,.,TRBJ2-2
TGCAGCGTTCGACAGGGTTTTGGGACCGCTCCGGGCACAGATACGCAGTATTTT,CSVRQGFGTAPGTDTQYF,18,TRBD1,TRBV29-1,once,TRBJ2-3
TGTGCCAGCAGTCTCCAGAACACTGAAGCTTTCTTT,CASSLQNTEAFF,12,.,TRBV28,.,TRBJ1-1
TGTGCCAGCAGTTTAACAGGGGTTCAGCCCCAGCATTTT,CASSLTGVQPQHF,13,TRBD1,TRBV2,.,TRBJ1-5
TGTGCCAGCAGCTTACCGGGGGTATATGGCTACACCTTC,CASSLPGVYGYTF,13,.,TRBV7-2,.,TRBJ1-2
TGTGCCAGCACGAAAGGGACAGGGAGTGGCTACACCTTC,CASTKGTGSGYTF,13,TRBD1,TRBV12-3/TRBV12-4,.,TRBJ1-2
TGTGCCAGCAGCTTGATGGGACAGGGTCGGGAAAAACTGTTTTTT,CASSLMGQGREKLFF,15,TRBD1,TRBV5-5,.,TRBJ1-4
TGTGCCAGCAGCAAGGGGAACGAGGGTCGACAGAACTTC,CASSKGNEGRQNF,13,.,TRBV27,once,TRBJ2-7
TGCGCCAGCAGCAGGGGACAGACTAATGAAAAACTGTTTTTT,CASSRGQTNEKLFF,14,TRBD1,TRBV5-1,.,TRBJ1-4
TGTGCCAGCAGGGGGGGTTGGGACACAGATACGCAGTATTTT,CASRGGWDTDTQYF,14,.,TRBV27,.,TRBJ2-3
TGTGCCAGCAGTTTCGCCCGGACTGAAGCTTTCTTT,CASSFARTEAFF,12,.,TRBV12-3/TRBV12-4,once,TRBJ1-1
TGTGCCAGCAGCTTAATGGACAGGGGGGATGGCTACACCTTC,CASSLMDRGDGYTF,14,TRBD1,TRBV7-9,.,TRBJ1-2
TGCGCCAGCAGCTCGCAGGACACCGGAATGTCTGAAGCTTTCTTT,CASSSQDTGMSEAFF,15,.,TRBV5-1,.,TRBJ1-1
TGTGCCTGGAGTGTCAGGGGGACTTATAGCAATCAGCCCCAGCATTTT,CAWSVRGTYSNQPQHF,16,TRBD1,TRBV30,.,TRBJ1-5